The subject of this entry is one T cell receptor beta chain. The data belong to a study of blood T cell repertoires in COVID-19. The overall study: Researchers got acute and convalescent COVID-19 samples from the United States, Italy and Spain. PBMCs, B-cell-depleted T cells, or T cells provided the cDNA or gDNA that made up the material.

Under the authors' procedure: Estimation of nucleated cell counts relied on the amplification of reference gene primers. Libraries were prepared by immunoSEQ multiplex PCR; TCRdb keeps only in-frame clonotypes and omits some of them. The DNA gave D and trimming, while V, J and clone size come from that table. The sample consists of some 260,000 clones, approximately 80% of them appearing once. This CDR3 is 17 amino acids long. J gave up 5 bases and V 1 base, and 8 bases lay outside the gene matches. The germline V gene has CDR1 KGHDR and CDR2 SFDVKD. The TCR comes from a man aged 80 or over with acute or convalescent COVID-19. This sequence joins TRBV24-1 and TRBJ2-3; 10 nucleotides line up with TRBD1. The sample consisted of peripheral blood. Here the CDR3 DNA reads TGTGCCACCAGTGATTTTTCCGGGACAGGGGTGGTAGATACGCAGTATTTT. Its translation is CATSDFSGTGVVDTQYF.